This TCR beta chain originates from a study of cytomegalovirus exposure and HLA in healthy donors. Points from the study as a whole: While the bulk of TCR sequences proved rare, some public TCRs turned up in many donors.

In the case of this clone: What it binds is unknown.

Researchers ran the PCR with 60 Vbeta and 13 Jbeta primers. The repertoire was sequenced with immunoSEQ multiplex PCR; TCRdb's copy has only in-frame clones and lacks some. The sample has around 130,000 clones, about 80% seen once; the top ten hold roughly 4%. With 7 bases removed from V and 7 bases from J, the gap between germline ends came to 13 bases. The V gene's germline CDR1 is SNHLY and CDR2 FYNNEI. The CDR3 sequence is 13 residues long. The chain has TRBV2 and TRBJ2-2; D gene unclear. Specimen: PBMCs. This clonotype was sampled from a woman in her thirties or forties in good health and CMV-seronegative. CDR3 loop: CASNLLTYGELFF. The CDR3 DNA is TGTGCCAGCAACCTGCTAACGTACGGGGAGCTGTTTTTT.